This T cell receptor beta chain is from a study of regulatory T cells in long-lasting Graves disease. Concerning this clonotype: This may be a read error: a much more frequent sequence differs by one nucleotide.

As to time point: persistent/refractory GD, antithyroid drugs over 5 years with positive TRAb. After RNA was extracted from PBMCs, the TCR library was made from it. Library construction for TCR beta used iRepertoire HTBI primers and Arm-PCR of CDR3 regions. From the multiplex PCR reads, TCRdb called clonotypes with MiXCR, one entry per CDR3 protein. The table includes around 460,000 distinct CDR3 sequences, 22% detected once. Germline values: CDR1 MNHEY, CDR2 SVGEGT. The CDR3 is 16 residues long. The chain couples TRBV6-2 or TRBV6-3 to TRBJ1-6; TRBD1 is a possible D gene (5 bases). The source material was peripheral blood mononuclear cells (PBMCs), sampled when the disease was refractory, from a patient treated with antithyroid drugs. The sequence came from a female donor with Graves disease. The CDR3 spells CASSYDRWGSNPPLHF. The CDR3, as DNA: TGTGCCAGCAGTTACGATAGGTGGGGGTCTAATCCACCCCTCCACTTT.